The T cell receptor (beta chain) under discussion was sequenced for a study of blood T cell repertoires in COVID-19. Only in-frame clones appear in the TCRdb table, and some are missing; sequencing was by immunoSEQ multiplex PCR. The top ten clones hold approximately 1.5% of a sample with 250,000 to 300,000 clones, about 89% of them seen once. This CDR3 comprises 14 residues. V dropped 7 bases and J dropped 2 bases, with 14 bases sitting between them. Germline V CDR1 and CDR2: SNHLY, FYNNEI. Sequenced material: PBMCs or T cells enriched from blood (not recorded which). This sequence originates from a woman aged 40 to 49 who had recovered from COVID-19. The chain couples TRBV2 to TRBJ2-5; D might be TRBD1 (6 bases). In DNA form, the CDR3 reads TGTGCCAGCAACCCGGGACACCAACAAGAGACCCAGTACTTC. It encodes CASNPGHQQETQYF.